This T cell receptor (beta chain) was sequenced for a study of CD8+CD57+ T cells in acquired aplastic anemia (dated by TCRdb to 2016 to 2018). About the study as a whole: Extracted DNA from sorted CD4+ and CD8+ cells averaged about 2.9 ug, ranging from 0.2 to 27.4 ug. Healthy donor samples averaged around 9.8 million reads for CD4+ and 11 million to 14 million for CD8+ cells. What the work shows at the level of the full study, not this receptor alone: Some 30 CD8+ CDR3 sequences were shared between patients and controls but appeared highly expressed in patients and within their immunodominant clones. No significant difference in CD8+ Simpson's diversity was found between patients and healthy controls (P=0.060).

In this study, sorted CD4+ and CD8+ T cells from the blood of healthy subjects and of severe aplastic anemia patients had their TCR repertoires deep-sequenced. Ficoll-Paque density gradient centrifugation was used to isolate peripheral blood mononuclear cells. Before DNA extraction, CD4+ and CD8+ T cells were sorted by FACS or by magnetic beads. Turning to this clonotype: Its recognized antigen is unknown. A read error is possible here, since a much larger clone lies one base away.

TCR beta VDJ combination and CDR3 sequence profiling used genomic DNA as the template. TCR repertoire sequencing was run on an Illumina HiSeq 2000. In the original analysis: TRBV/TRBJ rearrangement plots, CDR3 size and DJ length profiles, and Simpson's diversity index were used to assess repertoires. Whichever DNA sequence was most abundant in the deep sequencing data was defined as the immunodominant clone. CDR3 amino acid sequences were screened for sharing across subjects and were compared with published repertoires and the VDJdb database. TCRdb took the public reads, trimmed them with fastp at Q25, ran MiXCR for clone calling and kept in-frame beta chains. All rows with the same CDR3 protein become a single entry with the most common DNA and genes. The V and J calls were not made by the authors but by TCRdb's processing. Present in this sample are a few hundred thousand distinct CDR3 sequences, around 32% of which were seen just once. The ten largest clones add up to 0.95% to 1.2% of the sample.

Spanning cysteine to phenylalanine, the CDR3 consists of 14 amino acids. The kept DNA is CDR3 alone, 42 bases in frame from the first base. Looking up the germline V gene (reference sequence) yields CDR1 DFQATT and CDR2 SNEGSKA. V is trimmed back by 6 bases and J by 7 bases, and the junction contains 13 bases that no gene match accounts for. Recombination connected TRBV20-1 to TRBJ2-3, with 7 bases aligning to TRBD2. Sequenced: sorted CD4+, CD8+, or CD8+CD57+ T cells (not recorded which) from PBMCs. The receptor was isolated from a human donor in good health, serving as a control. The bases read TGCAGTGCCCACCCGCGGGAGTGGATAAATACGCAGTATTTT. Its translation is CSAHPREWINTQYF.